This TCR beta chain was recovered during a study of early T cells in non-severe SARS-CoV-2 infection. One entry per CDR3 protein results from TCRdb running MiXCR on the 5' RACE reads. This sample has about 64,000 distinct CDR3 sequences, with 20% found just once. Trimming took off 6 bases at V and 0 bases at J, with 12 bases between the two ends. The CDR3 spans 15 residues. Germline V gene lookup returns CDR1 LGHNA and CDR2 YNFKEQ. The clonotype originates from an adult who was a healthcare worker with PCR-confirmed SARS-CoV-2 infection or an uninfected control (not recorded which). Sequences were derived from whole blood, sampled at baseline. The gene calls are TRBV4-2 and TRBJ1-3; D call uncertain. CDR3 nucleotides: TGTGCCAGCAGTCCCGGGATGCTCTCTGGAAACACCATATATTTT. As protein: CASSPGMLSGNTIYF.